The 18 T cell receptor beta chains below all came from one sample that was sequenced in a study of type 1 regulatory T cells (dated by TCRdb to the early 2020s). Instrument on record: Illumina MiSeq. The public reads were run again by TCRdb, first through fastp at Q25 and then through MiXCR, and only productive beta chains were kept. Identical CDR3 proteins give one entry, which carries the most common genes and DNA. In this sample the table shows about 62,000 distinct CDR3 sequences, 62% of which occur a single time. The top ten constitute 1.5% to 2% of the sample. Their recognized antigens are unknown. The specimen sequenced was cultured non-Tr1 T cells, either the whole culture or a sorted T cell fraction (not recorded which). This specimen's cell subset or site label, per the study, means: non-Tr1 population from the T-allo10 product. All receptors derive from a human donor in good health.

This clonotype was seen only once. This chain connects TRBV18 to TRBJ2-2; maybe TRBD2 (5 bases). CDR1 KGHSH and CDR2 LQKENI come from the germline V gene. This CDR3 comprises 16 residues. The V gene lost 3 bases and the J gene lost 2 bases, with 13 bases spanning the gap. Here the CDR3 reads CASSPITPGNTGELFF. Written as DNA, the CDR3 is TGTGCCAGCTCACCGATTACACCGGGAAACACCGGGGAGCTGTTTTTT. Combining the CDR3 with reference TRBV18 and TRBJ2-2 gives the whole variable domain NAGVMQNPRHLVRRRGQEARLRCSPMKGHSHVYWYRQLPEEGLKFMVYLQKENIIDESGMPKERFSAEFPKEGPSILRIQQVVRGDSAAYFCASSPITPGNTGELFFGEGSRLTVL.

This chain links TRBV19 with TRBJ2-1; TRBD2 aligns across 9 bases. V was pared by 5 bases and J by 10 bases, with 12 bases of the junction left unmatched. There are 15 residues in the CDR3. The germline V gene has CDR1 LNHDA and CDR2 SQIVND (reference sequence). DNA of the CDR3: TGTGCCAGTAGTCCAGGGACTAGCAAATCCGACGAGCAGTTCTTC. Translated: CASSPGTSKSDEQFF.

This clonotype was detected a few times. The gene calls are TRBV29-1 and TRBJ2-7, with unresolved D. Trimming took off 4 bases at V and 5 bases at J, with 12 bases between the two ends. The CDR3 extends over 12 amino acids. Germline CDR1 is SQVTM and CDR2 is ANQGSEA. This CDR3 is CSVGWGSDEQYF. DNA of the CDR3: TGCAGCGTTGGGTGGGGTTCCGACGAGCAGTACTTC.

V gene TRBV6-5 combines with J gene TRBJ1-1; the D is unclear. This CDR3 has 15 residues. The germline gives CDR1 MNHEY, CDR2 SVGAGI. Trimming stripped 2 bases from V and 0 bases from J, with 10 bases between. DNA of the CDR3: TGTGCCAGCAGTTACCAATTTTTGGTGAACACTGAAGCTTTCTTT. Protein sequence: CASSYQFLVNTEAFF.

This clonotype was seen just once. The rearrangement links TRBV20-1 to TRBJ2-5, with 8 nucleotides matching TRBD2. The CDR3 spans 15 residues. The V gene's germline CDR1 is DFQATT and CDR2 SNEGSKA (reference sequence). Trimming removed 0 bases from V and 2 bases from J; junction bases left unmatched: 5. CDR3 coding DNA: TGCAGTGCTAGAGACTCAACGGGAGGGCAAGAGACCCAGTACTTC. Translated, it gives CSARDSTGGQETQYF.

V gene TRBV11-2 combines with J gene TRBJ1-4; D possibly corresponds to TRBD1 (5 bases). The CDR3 length is 18 residues. CDR1 is SGHAT, CDR2 FQNNGV, per germline. Trimming pared 2 bases from V and 4 bases from J, leaving 20 bases between. CDR3 nucleotides: TGTGCCAGCAGCTTAAAGGCGCTCGGGGCAGGGAATAATGAAAAACTGTTTTTT. The encoded protein is CASSLKALGAGNNEKLFF. The variable domain in full, completed from reference TRBV11-2 and TRBJ1-4, reads EAGVAQSPRYKIIEKRQSVAFWCNPISGHATLYWYQQILGQGPKLLIQFQNNGVVDDSQLPKDRFSAERLKGVDSTLKIQPAKLEDSAVYLCASSLKALGAGNNEKLFFGSGTQLSVL.

This clonotype was seen a single time. A much larger clone differs from this one at a single base, so this may be a read error. J is TRBJ2-2 and V is TRBV20-1; perhaps TRBD2 as D (6 bases). V lost 0 bases, J lost 1 base, and 18 bases lay in between. CDR1 is DFQATT, CDR2 SNEGSKA, per germline (reference sequence). The CDR3 covers 18 residues. The CDR3 DNA is TGCAGTGCTAGAGACCCCTCCCGAGCGGGCGTGAACACCGGGGAGCTGTTTTTT. Amino acid sequence: CSARDPSRAGVNTGELFF.

This clonotype was seen only a few times. The chain has TRBV20-1 and TRBJ2-1, with 12 positions matching TRBD2. The germline V gene encodes CDR1 DFQATT and CDR2 SNEGSKA (reference sequence). This CDR3 has 15 amino acids. V shed 7 bases and J 5 bases; nucleotides not matched to a gene: 9. DNA of the CDR3: TGCAGTGTCTACTCTCTAGCGGGAGGGGACAATGAGCAGTTCTTC. Encoded protein: CSVYSLAGGDNEQFF.

This clonotype was seen only a few times. This chain uses TRBV27 with TRBJ1-2; maybe TRBD1 (5 bases). CDR1 is MNHEY and CDR2 is SMNVEV in the germline V gene (reference sequence). V lost 0 bases and J lost 5, with 10 bases in between. The CDR3 consists of 14 residues. The CDR3 protein is CASSLSGTGYGYTF. CDR3 DNA: TGTGCCAGCAGTTTATCAGGGACGGGATATGGCTACACCTTC.

In its sample, this clonotype was seen a few times. This chain joins TRBV4-3 and TRBJ2-5, with D unclear. Germline V CDR1 and CDR2: LGHNA, YSLEER. This CDR3 has 14 amino acids. Between the trimmed V and J ends, which lost 3 bases and 2 bases, there was a span of 10 bases. The DNA of the CDR3 is TGCGCCAGCAGCCAGGACGCCATACAAGAGACCCAGTACTTC. Translating gives CASSQDAIQETQYF.

This chain connects TRBV5-1 to TRBJ2-7; D may be TRBD2 (6 bases). V lost 4 bases, J lost 3 bases, and 11 bases lay in between. CDR3 length equals 13 residues. CDR1 and CDR2 (germline): SGHRS, YFSETQ. CDR3 region: CASSPSAGYEQYF. The CDR3 DNA reads TGCGCCAGCAGCCCGTCAGCGGGCTACGAGCAGTACTTC.

In its sample, this clonotype was seen a few times. The chain links TRBV28 to TRBJ2-3, with TRBD2 identical over 9 bases. Looked up from germline, CDR1 is MDHEN and CDR2 is SYDVKM. This CDR3 is 15 amino acids long. V shed 6 bases and J 2 bases; nucleotides not matched to a gene: 6. The CDR3 loop is CASRGASGNTDTQYF. CDR3 coding DNA: TGTGCCAGCAGGGGGGCTAGCGGGAACACAGATACGCAGTATTTT. Full variable domain (missing parts from reference TRBV28 and TRBJ2-3): DVKVTQSSRYLVKRTGEKVFLECVQDMDHENMFWYRQDPGLGLRLIYFSYDVKMKEKGDIPEGYSVSREKKERFSLILESASTNQTSMYLCASRGASGNTDTQYFGPGTRLTVL.

The chain joins TRBV20-1 to TRBJ2-1, with TRBD2 matching 9 bases. CDR3 length: 17 residues. From germline, CDR1 is DFQATT and CDR2 SNEGSKA (reference sequence). Germline trimming cut 5 bases from V and 8 bases from J; bases unmatched to any gene: 19. The CDR3 DNA reads as TGCAGTGCTGATACTATTCGCGCCCGGCAGCGGGAGGATGAGCAGTTCTTC. Protein product: CSADTIRARQREDEQFF.

The count of this clonotype is one. This chain connects TRBV27 to TRBJ2-3; D gene uncertain. The germline V gene encodes CDR1 MNHEY and CDR2 SMNVEV (reference sequence). The CDR3 is 14 residues long. Trimming removed 5 bases from V and 5 bases from J, with 14 bases in between. The CDR3 here is CASSPHGRGDTQYF. The CDR3 DNA reads as TGTGCCAGCAGTCCTCATGGCCGCGGAGATACGCAGTATTTT.

V is TRBV7-2 and J is TRBJ2-3; the D is unclear. This CDR3 has 14 residues. V was trimmed by 3 bases and J by 4 bases, leaving 11 bases between them. Germline CDR1 SGHTA, CDR2 FQGNSA. The CDR3 is CASSLGRAPDTQYF. The CDR3 DNA follows: TGTGCCAGCAGCTTGGGTAGGGCCCCAGATACGCAGTATTTT.

V usage is TRBV4-2 and J usage is TRBJ2-3; TRBD2 aligns across 9 bases. The CDR3 is made up of 16 amino acids. CDR1 is LGHNA, CDR2 YNFKEQ, per germline. V gave up 4 bases and J gave up 1 base; unmatched junction bases: 6. Here the CDR3 reads CASSRRLAVGTDTQYF. In DNA form, the CDR3 reads TGTGCCAGCAGCCGCAGACTAGCGGTAGGCACAGATACGCAGTATTTT.

On this clonotype itself: Relative to the germline gene, one junction end is altered; a read error may explain this. This rearrangement joins TRBV3-1 to TRBJ2-1, with 10 bases that match TRBD2. The CDR3 consists of 13 residues. CDR1 is LGHDT and CDR2 is YNNKEL in the germline V gene (reference sequence). This chain's CDR3 is CVSSQGTSGTQFF. CDR3 DNA sequence: TGTGTCAGCAGCCAAGGTACTAGCGGGACGCAGTTCTTC.

This clonotype occurred a few times. This sequence joins TRBV12-3 or TRBV12-4 and TRBJ2-2; D may be TRBD1 (5 bases). The CDR3 covers 14 residues. Deletions cut 6 bases from V and 1 base from J, with 9 bases between. In DNA, the CDR3 is TGTGCCAGCAGGGTCCAGGGGAACACCGGGGAGCTGTTTTTT. It encodes CASRVQGNTGELFF.